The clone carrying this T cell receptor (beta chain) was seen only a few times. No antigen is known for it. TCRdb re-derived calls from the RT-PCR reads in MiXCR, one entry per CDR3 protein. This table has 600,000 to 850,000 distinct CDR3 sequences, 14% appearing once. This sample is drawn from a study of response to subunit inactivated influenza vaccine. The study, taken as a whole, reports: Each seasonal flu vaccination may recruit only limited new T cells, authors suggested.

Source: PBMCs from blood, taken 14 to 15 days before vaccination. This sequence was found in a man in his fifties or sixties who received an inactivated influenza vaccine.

The CDR3, as DNA: TGTGCCAGCAGCCCGCAGGTCCGTACTTGGGGAAACACTGAAGCTTTCTTT. Translation gives CASSPQVRTWGNTEAFF. The rearrangement links TRBV11-1 to TRBJ1-1; D call uncertain. Germline loops: CDR1 SGHAT, CDR2 FQDESV (reference sequence). The CDR3 has 17 amino acids. The V gene lost 5 bases and the J gene lost 2 bases, with 21 bases spanning the gap.